This T cell receptor (beta chain) came from a study of T cells in Graves' hyperthyroidism and ophthalmopathy. This clonotype was found many times. What it recognizes is unknown. Each patient was aged 18 to 65 and had newly diagnosed hyperthyroidism of under 2 months' duration. It was 8 to 10 ml of fresh peripheral blood that supplied the PBMCs. Study-wide results and caveats: From stable hyperthyroidism, ophthalmopathy was separated by a 13 V-J model. Ophthalmopathy was predicted by the model a median of 6.5 months ahead of onset.

The germline V gene has CDR1 SEHNR and CDR2 FQNEAQ (reference sequence). V lost 1 base and J lost 6, with 10 bases in between. This CDR3 comprises 13 residues. The TCR beta CDR3 regions underwent amplification using RNA transcripts as the source. HTBI primers were employed in a first-round RT-PCR of the TCR CDR3. TCRdb reanalysed the multiplex PCR reads using MiXCR and keeps one entry per CDR3 protein. The data show about 840,000 distinct CDR3 sequences, 35% to 45% seen once. V is TRBV7-9 and J is TRBJ2-7, with D unclear. The TCR comes from a man between 18 and 35 years old with Graves' hyperthyroidism. Sequenced sample: blood. The CDR3 spells CASSLGYPGEQYF. The CDR3 DNA follows: TGTGCCAGCAGCTTAGGTTACCCAGGCGAGCAGTACTTC.